The 7 T cell receptor beta chains below come from one sample, sequenced in a study of CD8 T cells in ankylosing spondylitis (dated by TCRdb to between 2016 and 2019). The library came from 5' RACE. The listed sequencing device is Illumina HiSeq 2500. The raw public reads went through TCRdb reprocessing: fastp at Q25, MiXCR clone calling, in-frame beta chains kept. Identical CDR3 protein sequences are pooled into one entry, listed with their most common genes and DNA. This sample gives about 250,000 distinct CDR3 sequences in total; roughly 32% of them show up just once. Of the sample, around 4% is held by the ten largest clones. The specimen sequenced was blood, either unsorted or a sorted T cell fraction (not recorded which). Every receptor here comes from a male donor with ankylosing spondylitis or in good health (not recorded which).

This clonotype was observed a handful of times. The rearrangement uses TRBV25-1 and TRBJ1-1; D unclear. Germline CDR1 MGHDK, CDR2 SYGVNS. The CDR3 loop spans 13 amino acids. Trimming left V 7 bases short and J 2 bases short, with 11 bases between. The CDR3 loop is CASKGGLNTEAFF. CDR3 nucleotides: TGTGCCAGCAAGGGCGGACTAAACACTGAAGCTTTCTTT.

This clonotype was seen more than once but under ten times. The chain combines TRBV12-3 or TRBV12-4 with TRBJ1-2; D possibly corresponds to TRBD1 (6 bases). The germline V and J ends were trimmed by 6 bases and 8 bases, with 22 bases remaining between them. The CDR3 loop spans 15 amino acids. CDR3 region: CASRPMGGQVGGYTF. The DNA for the CDR3 is TGTGCCAGCAGACCCATGGGGGGGCAGGTTGGCGGCTACACCTTC.

The V gene is TRBV6-5, the J gene TRBJ1-4; D not certain. Trimming pared 4 bases from V and 3 bases from J, leaving 9 bases between. CDR1 and CDR2 from the germline V gene are MNHEY and SVGAGI. The CDR3 consists of 14 residues. The CDR3 loop reads CASSFGPSNEKLFF. The CDR3 nucleotides are TGTGCCAGCAGTTTCGGGCCTTCTAATGAAAAACTGTTTTTT.

This chain links TRBV12-3 or TRBV12-4 with TRBJ1-4; D uncertain. The CDR3 runs 11 residues. V was trimmed by 4 bases and J by 7 bases, leaving 4 bases between them. CDR3 amino acids: CASSSLEKLFF. The CDR3 nucleotides read TGTGCCAGCAGTTCCCTTGAAAAACTGTTTTTT.

This clonotype was recorded only once. The gene calls are TRBV6-1 and TRBJ2-1; D is uncertain. Germline V lookup: CDR1 MNHNS, CDR2 SASEGT. The CDR3 consists of 13 residues. Trimming pared 4 bases from V and 9 bases from J, leaving 13 bases between. The CDR3: CASSAGSAIEQFF. Written as DNA, the CDR3 is TGTGCCAGCAGTGCCGGGTCAGCCATTGAGCAGTTCTTC.

The V and J genes are TRBV7-8 and TRBJ1-2; 9 bases agree with TRBD1. Germline CDR1 reads SGHVS; CDR2 reads FQNEAQ. The CDR3 runs to 13 residues. Losses at the gene ends were 2 bases for V and 12 bases for J; bases not matched to a gene: 7. The CDR3 region has the DNA TGTGCCAGCAGCTTACCGGGACAGGGACCTAACACCTTC. Its translation: CASSLPGQGPNTF.

This clonotype was counted only a few times. The rearrangement uses TRBV28 and TRBJ2-2, with 9 positions matching TRBD1. The CDR3 runs to 15 residues. CDR1 MDHEN and CDR2 SYDVKM come from the germline V gene. V lost 6 bases and J lost 5; bases outside the gene matches: 7. This CDR3 reads CASRPGTGRTGELFF. CDR3 nucleotide sequence: TGTGCCAGCAGACCCGGGACAGGGCGGACCGGGGAGCTGTTTTTT.